A selection of T cell receptor beta chains follows, all from one sample in a study of identical twins. TCRdb passed the 5' RACE reads through MiXCR, listing each CDR3 protein once. The profile shows some 900,000 distinct CDR3 sequences, 9% to 15% of them singletons. The same sample was also used in a study of yellow fever vaccine responses in identical twins.

The sequencing input was PBMCs. These receptors were obtained from a young woman in good health. CDR3s include the opening cysteine and the closing phenylalanine or tryptophan. The D gene is left open where the match is weak. Size values are once, few and many counts, or a class for expanded clones, and some rows have none.

size,D,V,J,DNA,CDR3
few,NA,TRBV6-1,TRBJ2-6,TGTGCCAGCAGGCACGCTGGGGGCAAAGGGGCCAACGTCCTGACTTTC,CASRHAGGKGANVLTF
few,TRBD2,TRBV7-9,TRBJ2-5,TGTGCCAGCAGCCGCCCAGTAACTAGCGGGGGAGACCAGTACTTC,CASSRPVTSGGDQYF
NA,TRBD1,TRBV12-3/TRBV12-4,TRBJ1-2,TGTGCCAGCAGTTTTACTATGGGCCTCCCATGGAACCCGGGACAGGGTGACTATGGCTACACCTTC,CASSFTMGLPWNPGQGDYGYTF
NA,NA,TRBV7-9,TRBJ2-1,TGTGCCAGCAGCCCCTCGGAGACGAGAAACAATGAGCAGTTCTTC,CASSPSETRNNEQFF
NA,TRBD1,TRBV2,TRBJ1-6,TGTGCCAGCAGTCTCCAGACAGGGTTGAGTTCACCCCTCCACTTT,CASSLQTGLSSPLHF
many,NA,TRBV12-3/TRBV12-4,TRBJ2-5,TGTGCCAGCAGTTCAAAAGAGACCCAGTACTTC,CASSSKETQYF
NA,NA,TRBV7-6,TRBJ1-4,TGTGCCAGCAGCTTAGGGCTAGGGGAGAGTGAAAAACTGTTTTTT,CASSLGLGESEKLFF
few,TRBD1,TRBV3-1,TRBJ1-4,TGTGCCAGCAGCCTGAGACAGGGAGATGAAAAACTGTTTTTT,CASSLRQGDEKLFF
NA,TRBD1,TRBV3-1,TRBJ2-7,TGTGCCAGCAGCCAAGGTGGGACAGGGGGCTTAGGCGAGCAGTACTTC,CASSQGGTGGLGEQYF
NA,NA,TRBV4-1,TRBJ2-3,TGCGCCAGCAGCTACAGACAGACCTACACAGATACGCAGTATTTT,CASSYRQTYTDTQYF
NA,NA,TRBV12-3/TRBV12-4,TRBJ1-1,TGTGCCAGCAGTTTAGCGGCAGGCGGCACTGAAGCTTTCTTT,CASSLAAGGTEAFF
NA,NA,TRBV7-6,TRBJ2-1,TGTGCCAGCAGCTACCTTAGCGGATCGACGGATGAGCAGTTCTTC,CASSYLSGSTDEQFF
many,NA,TRBV28,TRBJ2-5,TGTGCCAGCAGTCCCATCAACCAAGAGACCCAGTACTTC,CASSPINQETQYF
NA,TRBD2,TRBV4-1,TRBJ2-7,TGCGCCAGCAGTTCTGGGACTAGCGCAACCTACGAGCAGTACTTC,CASSSGTSATYEQYF
NA,NA,TRBV24-1,TRBJ1-5,TGTGCCACCCAAACGGGTTCTCAGCCCCAGCATTTT,CATQTGSQPQHF
few,NA,TRBV7-8,TRBJ2-3,TGTGCCAGCAGCGAGCTAGGCGGCGCAGATACGCAGTATTTT,CASSELGGADTQYF
NA,TRBD1,TRBV7-9,TRBJ2-1,TGTGCCAGCAGCCCGTCGACGGGACAGGGGGCACGGGAGCAGTTCTTC,CASSPSTGQGAREQFF
few,TRBD2,TRBV11-2,TRBJ2-1,TGTGCCAGCAGCCCCCGGGTGGGAGCGGGGGGACCCTACAATGAGCAGTTCTTC,CASSPRVGAGGPYNEQFF
few,NA,TRBV29-1,TRBJ1-2,TGCAGCGTTGATCCGGGCGTCTATGGCTACACCTTC,CSVDPGVYGYTF
few,TRBD1,TRBV4-1,TRBJ1-2,TGCGCCAGCAGCCAACCTTTCCGGGACAGCCCGCGGGGGGACTATGGCTACACCTTC,CASSQPFRDSPRGDYGYTF
few,NA,TRBV3-1,TRBJ2-1,TGTGCCAGCAGCCTGGGACTTTTGTATGAGCAGTTCTTC,CASSLGLLYEQFF
few,NA,TRBV3-1,TRBJ2-5,TGTGCCAGCAGAGGAGGGCCGGGGCAGGGGACCCAGTACTTC,CASRGGPGQGTQYF
NA,TRBD2,TRBV12-3/TRBV12-4,TRBJ2-7,TGTGCCAGCAGGACTAGCGGGAGGACCTACGAGCAGTACTTC,CASRTSGRTYEQYF
NA,TRBD2,TRBV7-8,TRBJ2-1,TGTGCCGGCGGGCTAGCGGGAGTAATGGCCAATGAGCAGTTCTTC,CAGGLAGVMANEQFF